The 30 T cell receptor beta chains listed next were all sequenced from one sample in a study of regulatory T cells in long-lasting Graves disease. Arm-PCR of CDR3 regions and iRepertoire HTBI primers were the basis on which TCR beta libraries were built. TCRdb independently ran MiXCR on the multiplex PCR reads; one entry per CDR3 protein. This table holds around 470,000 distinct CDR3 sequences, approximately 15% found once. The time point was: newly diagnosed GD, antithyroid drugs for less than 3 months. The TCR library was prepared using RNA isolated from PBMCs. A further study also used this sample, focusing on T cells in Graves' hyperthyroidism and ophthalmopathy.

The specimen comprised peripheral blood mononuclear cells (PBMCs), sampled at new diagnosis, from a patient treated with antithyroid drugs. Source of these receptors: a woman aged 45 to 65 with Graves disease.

The CDR3 loop reads CASSTPLQGGRGYTF. Written as DNA, the CDR3 is TGTGCCAGTAGTACTCCGCTACAGGGAGGTCGTGGCTACACCTTC. The V call is TRBV19, the J call TRBJ1-2; TRBD1 is a possible D gene (6 bases). Germline V gene lookup returns CDR1 LNHDA and CDR2 SQIVND (reference sequence). V dropped 4 bases and J dropped 7 bases, with 19 bases sitting between them. This CDR3 region has 15 residues.

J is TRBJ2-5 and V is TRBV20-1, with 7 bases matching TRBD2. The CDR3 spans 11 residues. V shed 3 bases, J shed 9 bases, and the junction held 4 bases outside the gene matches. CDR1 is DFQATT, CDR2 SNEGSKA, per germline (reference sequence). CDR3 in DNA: TGCAGTGCTAGGTCACTAGCGTCCCAGTACTTC. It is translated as CSARSLASQYF.

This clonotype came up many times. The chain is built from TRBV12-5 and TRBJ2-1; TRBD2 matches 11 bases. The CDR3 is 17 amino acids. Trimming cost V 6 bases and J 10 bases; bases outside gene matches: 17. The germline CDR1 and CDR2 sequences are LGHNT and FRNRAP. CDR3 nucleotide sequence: TGTGCTAGTGGGAACGTACTTGGGACTAGCGGTCTACCCGAGCAGTTCTTC. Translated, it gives CASGNVLGTSGLPEQFF.

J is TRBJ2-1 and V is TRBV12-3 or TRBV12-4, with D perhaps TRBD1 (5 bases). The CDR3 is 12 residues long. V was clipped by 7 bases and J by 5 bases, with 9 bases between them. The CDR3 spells CASKLGDNEQFF. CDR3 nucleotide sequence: TGTGCCAGCAAGTTAGGGGACAATGAGCAGTTCTTC.

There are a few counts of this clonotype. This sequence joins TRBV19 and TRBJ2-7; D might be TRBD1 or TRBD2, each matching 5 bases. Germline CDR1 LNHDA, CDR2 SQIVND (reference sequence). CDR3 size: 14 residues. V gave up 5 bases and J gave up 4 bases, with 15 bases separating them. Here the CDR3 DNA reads TGTGCCAGTAGTGGTTGGGCAGGGAGTTACGAGCAGTACTTC. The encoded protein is CASSGWAGSYEQYF.

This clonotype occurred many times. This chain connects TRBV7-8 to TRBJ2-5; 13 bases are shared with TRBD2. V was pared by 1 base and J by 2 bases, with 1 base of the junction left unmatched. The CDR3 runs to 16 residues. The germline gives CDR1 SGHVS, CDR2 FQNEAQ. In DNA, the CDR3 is TGTGCCAGCAGCTTAGGACTAGCGGGAGGACAAGAGACCCAGTACTTC. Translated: CASSLGLAGGQETQYF.

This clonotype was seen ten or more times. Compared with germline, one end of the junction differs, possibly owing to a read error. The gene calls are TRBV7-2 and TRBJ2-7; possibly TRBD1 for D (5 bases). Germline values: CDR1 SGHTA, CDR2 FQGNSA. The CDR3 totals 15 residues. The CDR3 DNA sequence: TGTGCCAGCAGCTTCCCGGGTAGGGGATCCTACGAGCAATACTTC. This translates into CASSFPGRGSYEQYF. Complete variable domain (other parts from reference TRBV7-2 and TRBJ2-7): GAGVSQSPSNKVTEKGKDVELRCDPISGHTALYWYRQSLGQGLEFLIYFQGNSAPDKSGLPSDRFSAERTGGSVSTLTIQRTQQEDSAVYLCASSFPGRGSYEQYFGPGTRLTVT.

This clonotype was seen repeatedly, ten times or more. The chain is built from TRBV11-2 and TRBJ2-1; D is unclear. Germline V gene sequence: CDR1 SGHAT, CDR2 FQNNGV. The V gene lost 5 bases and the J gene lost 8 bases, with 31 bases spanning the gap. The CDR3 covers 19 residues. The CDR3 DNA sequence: TGTGCCAGCAGCCCAGATATTTTCGGAGAGACCTTACATCTTGATGAGCAGTTCTTC. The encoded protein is CASSPDIFGETLHLDEQFF.

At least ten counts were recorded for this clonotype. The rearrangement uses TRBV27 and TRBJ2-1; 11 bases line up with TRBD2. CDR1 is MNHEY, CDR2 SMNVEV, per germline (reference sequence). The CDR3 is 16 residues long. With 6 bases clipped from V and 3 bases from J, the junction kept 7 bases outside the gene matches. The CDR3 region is CASSPTSGSIYNEQFF. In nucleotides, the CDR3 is TGTGCCAGCAGCCCAACTAGCGGGAGTATCTACAATGAGCAGTTCTTC.

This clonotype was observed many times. DNA of the CDR3: TGTGCCAGCAGTTCGGAAATTACAGGGAGGAATCAGCCCCAGCATTTT. Protein sequence: CASSSEITGRNQPQHF. The chain links TRBV28 to TRBJ1-5; a weak D match, TRBD1 (6 bases). There are 16 residues in the CDR3. Germline CDR1 MDHEN, CDR2 SYDVKM. V was pared by 4 bases and J by 4 bases, with 17 bases between.

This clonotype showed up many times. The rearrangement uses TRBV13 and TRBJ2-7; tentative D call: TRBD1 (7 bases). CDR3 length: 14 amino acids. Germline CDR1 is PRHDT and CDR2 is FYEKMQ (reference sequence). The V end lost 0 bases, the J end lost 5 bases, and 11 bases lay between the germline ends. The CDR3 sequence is CASSLGRGTDEQYF. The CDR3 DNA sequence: TGTGCCAGCAGCTTAGGCCGCGGGACAGACGAGCAGTACTTC.

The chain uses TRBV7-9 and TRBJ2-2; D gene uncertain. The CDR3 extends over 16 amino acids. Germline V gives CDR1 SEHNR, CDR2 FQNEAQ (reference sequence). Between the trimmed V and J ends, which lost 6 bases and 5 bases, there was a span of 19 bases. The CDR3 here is CASRPGRPGITGELFF. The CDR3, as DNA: TGTGCCAGCAGACCTGGAAGGCCCGGAATAACCGGGGAGCTGTTTTTT.

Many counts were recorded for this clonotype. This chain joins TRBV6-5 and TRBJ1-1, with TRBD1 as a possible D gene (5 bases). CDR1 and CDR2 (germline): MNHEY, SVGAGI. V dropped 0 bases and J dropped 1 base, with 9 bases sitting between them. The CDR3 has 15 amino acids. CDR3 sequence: CASSYSSGPNTEAFF. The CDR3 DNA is TGTGCCAGCAGTTACTCGTCAGGGCCGAACACTGAAGCTTTCTTT.

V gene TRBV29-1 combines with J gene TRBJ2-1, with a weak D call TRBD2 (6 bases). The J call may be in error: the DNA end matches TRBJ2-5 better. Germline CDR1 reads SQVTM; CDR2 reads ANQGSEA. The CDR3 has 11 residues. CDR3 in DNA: TGCAGCGCCGGGAGTTTAGAGACCCAGTACTTC. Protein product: CSAGSLETQYF.

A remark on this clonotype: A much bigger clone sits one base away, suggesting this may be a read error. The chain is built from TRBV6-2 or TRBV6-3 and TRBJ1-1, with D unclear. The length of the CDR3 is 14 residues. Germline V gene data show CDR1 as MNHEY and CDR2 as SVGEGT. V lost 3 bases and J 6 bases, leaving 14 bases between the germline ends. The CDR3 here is CASSYRTNSAEAFF. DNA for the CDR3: TGTGCCAGCAGTTATCGGACCAATTCCGCTGAAGCTTTCTTT.

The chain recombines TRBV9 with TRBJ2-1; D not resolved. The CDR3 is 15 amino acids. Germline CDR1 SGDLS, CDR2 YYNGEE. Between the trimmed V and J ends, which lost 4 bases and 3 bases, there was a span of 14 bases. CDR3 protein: CASSPRHVGYNEQFF. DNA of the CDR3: TGTGCCAGCAGCCCCCGGCATGTTGGCTACAATGAGCAGTTCTTC. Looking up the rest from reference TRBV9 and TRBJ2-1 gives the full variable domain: DSGVTQTPKHLITATGQRVTLRCSPRSGDLSVYWYQQSLDQGLQFLIQYYNGEERAKGNILERFSAQQFPDLHSELNLSSLELGDSALYFCASSPRHVGYNEQFFGPGTRLTVL.

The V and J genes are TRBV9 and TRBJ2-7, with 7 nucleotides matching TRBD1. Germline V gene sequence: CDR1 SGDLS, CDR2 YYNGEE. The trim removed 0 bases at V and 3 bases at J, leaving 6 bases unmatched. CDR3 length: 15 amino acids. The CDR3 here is CASSVATGTVYEQYF. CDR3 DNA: TGTGCCAGCAGCGTAGCTACTGGGACAGTCTACGAGCAGTACTTC. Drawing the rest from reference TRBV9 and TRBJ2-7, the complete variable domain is DSGVTQTPKHLITATGQRVTLRCSPRSGDLSVYWYQQSLDQGLQFLIQYYNGEERAKGNILERFSAQQFPDLHSELNLSSLELGDSALYFCASSVATGTVYEQYFGPGTRLTVT.

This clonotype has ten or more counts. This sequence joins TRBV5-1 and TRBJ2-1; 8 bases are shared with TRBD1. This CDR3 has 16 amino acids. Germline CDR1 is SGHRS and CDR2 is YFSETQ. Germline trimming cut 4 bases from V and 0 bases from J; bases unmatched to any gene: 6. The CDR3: CASSERQGSSYNEQFF. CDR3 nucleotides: TGCGCCAGCAGCGAAAGACAGGGGAGCTCCTACAATGAGCAGTTCTTC.

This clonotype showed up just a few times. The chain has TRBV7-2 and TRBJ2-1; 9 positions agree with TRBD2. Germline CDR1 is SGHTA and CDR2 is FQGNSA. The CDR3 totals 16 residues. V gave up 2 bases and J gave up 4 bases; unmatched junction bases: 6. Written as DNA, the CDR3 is TGTGCCAGCAGCTTACAGACTAGCGGCAGATACAATGAGCAGTTCTTC. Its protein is CASSLQTSGRYNEQFF.

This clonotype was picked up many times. The DNA of the CDR3 is TGTGCCAGCAGCTTTTGGGGAAGAAGCACAGATACGCAGTATTTT. Its translation: CASSFWGRSTDTQYF. The rearrangement uses TRBV7-9 and TRBJ2-3; D unclear. Between the trimmed V and J ends, which lost 3 bases and 0 bases, there was a span of 10 bases. Germline CDR1 reads SEHNR; CDR2 reads FQNEAQ (reference sequence). The CDR3 totals 15 residues.

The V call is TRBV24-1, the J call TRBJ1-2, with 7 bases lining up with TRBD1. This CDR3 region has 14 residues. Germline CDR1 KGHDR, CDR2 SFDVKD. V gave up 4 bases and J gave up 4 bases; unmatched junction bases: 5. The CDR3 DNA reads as TGTGCCACCAGTGACCCCGGGACAGCCTATGGCTACACCTTC. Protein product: CATSDPGTAYGYTF.

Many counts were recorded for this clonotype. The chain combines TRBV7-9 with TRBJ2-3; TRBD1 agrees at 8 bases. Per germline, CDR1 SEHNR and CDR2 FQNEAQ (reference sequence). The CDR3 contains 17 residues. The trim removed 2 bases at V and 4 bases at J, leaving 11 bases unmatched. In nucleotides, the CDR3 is TGTGCCAGCAGCTTACCGGCAACAGGGGGTTCGGCAGATACGCAGTATTTT. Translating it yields CASSLPATGGSADTQYF.

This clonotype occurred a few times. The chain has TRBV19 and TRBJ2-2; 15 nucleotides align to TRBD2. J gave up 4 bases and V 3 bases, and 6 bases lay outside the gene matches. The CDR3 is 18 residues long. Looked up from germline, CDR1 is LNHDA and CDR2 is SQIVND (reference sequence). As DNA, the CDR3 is TGTGCCAGTAGTATCTGGACTAGCGGGAGGGCCACCACCGGGGAGCTGTTTTTT. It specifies CASSIWTSGRATTGELFF.

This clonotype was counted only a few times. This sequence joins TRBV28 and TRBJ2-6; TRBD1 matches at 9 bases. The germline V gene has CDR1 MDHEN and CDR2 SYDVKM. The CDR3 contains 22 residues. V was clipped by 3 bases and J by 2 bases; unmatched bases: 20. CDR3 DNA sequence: TGTGCCAGCAGTTTGATAACAGGGATTGTGGGGACAGGGATGCCTGGGGCCAACGTCCTGACTTTC. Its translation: CASSLITGIVGTGMPGANVLTF.

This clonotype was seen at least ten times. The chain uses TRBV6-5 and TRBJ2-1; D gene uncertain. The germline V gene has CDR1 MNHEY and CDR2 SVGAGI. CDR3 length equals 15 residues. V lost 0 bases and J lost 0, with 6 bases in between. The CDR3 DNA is TGTGCCAGCAGTTACTCTGGTAGCTCCTACAATGAGCAGTTCTTC. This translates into CASSYSGSSYNEQFF.

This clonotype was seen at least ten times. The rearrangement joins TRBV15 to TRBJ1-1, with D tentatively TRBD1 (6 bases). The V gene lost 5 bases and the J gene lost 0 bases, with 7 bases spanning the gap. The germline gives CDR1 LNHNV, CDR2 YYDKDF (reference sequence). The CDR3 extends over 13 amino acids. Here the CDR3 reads CATSGQLNTEAFF. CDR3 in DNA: TGTGCCACCAGCGGACAGTTGAACACTGAAGCTTTCTTT.

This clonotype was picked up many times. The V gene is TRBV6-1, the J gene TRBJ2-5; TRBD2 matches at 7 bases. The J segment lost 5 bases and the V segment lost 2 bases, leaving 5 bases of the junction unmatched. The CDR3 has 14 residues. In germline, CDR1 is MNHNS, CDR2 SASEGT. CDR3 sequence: CASSEKTSKETQYF. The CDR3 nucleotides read TGTGCCAGCAGTGAAAAGACTAGCAAGGAGACCCAGTACTTC.

DNA of the CDR3: TGCGCCAGCAGCTGGCGAGAGATATACAATGAGCAGTTCTTC. The encoded protein is CASSWREIYNEQFF. The gene calls are TRBV5-1 and TRBJ2-1; no reliable D call. CDR3 length: 14 amino acids. V was trimmed by 3 bases and J by 4 bases, leaving 11 bases between them. CDR1 and CDR2 from the germline V gene are SGHRS and YFSETQ. The whole variable domain, remainder taken from reference TRBV5-1 and TRBJ2-1, is KAGVTQTPRYLIKTRGQQVTLSCSPISGHRSVSWYQQTPGQGLQFLFEYFSETQRNKGNFPGRFSGRQFSNSRSEMNVSTLELGDSALYLCASSWREIYNEQFFGPGTRLTVL.

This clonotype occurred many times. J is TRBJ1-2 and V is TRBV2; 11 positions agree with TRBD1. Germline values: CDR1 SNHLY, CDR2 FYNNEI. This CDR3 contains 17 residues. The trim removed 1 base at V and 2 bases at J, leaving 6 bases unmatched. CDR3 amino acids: CASSEVWTGGGNYGYTF. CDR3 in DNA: TGTGCCAGCAGTGAAGTTTGGACAGGGGGCGGGAACTATGGCTACACCTTC.

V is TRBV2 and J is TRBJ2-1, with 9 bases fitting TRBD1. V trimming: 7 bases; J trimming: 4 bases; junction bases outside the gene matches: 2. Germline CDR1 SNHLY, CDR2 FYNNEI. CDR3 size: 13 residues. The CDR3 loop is CASTGTGYNEQFF. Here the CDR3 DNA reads TGTGCCAGCACCGGGACAGGGTACAATGAGCAGTTCTTC.